This passage covers 13 T cell receptor beta chains from one sample sequenced in a study of blood T cell repertoires in COVID-19. Produced via immunoSEQ multiplex PCR; TCRdb's table is partial and in-frame only. The sample lists roughly 230,000 clones, around 85% occurring once. Sequencing input: peripheral blood. These receptors were obtained from a woman of 80 years or more with acute or convalescent COVID-19.

The chain has TRBV3-1 (or the pseudogene TRBV3-2) and TRBJ2-7, with 11 bases fitting TRBD2. Germline CDR1 LGHDT, CDR2 YNNKEL (reference sequence). The CDR3 runs to 16 residues. V shed 3 bases and J 2 bases; nucleotides not matched to a gene: 6. The DNA of the CDR3 is TGTGCCAGCAGCCAGAGGGGGACTAGCGGCGCCTACGAGCAGTACTTC. Translated, it gives CASSQRGTSGAYEQYF.

This clone was observed a handful of times. The rearrangement links TRBV7-9 to TRBJ2-7, with TRBD1 as a possible D gene (6 bases). CDR3 length equals 17 residues. The germline V and J ends were trimmed by 4 bases and 0 bases, with 19 bases remaining between them. Germline V gene sequence: CDR1 SEHNR, CDR2 FQNEAQ (reference sequence). The DNA of the CDR3 is TGTGCCAGCAGCTCCTCACCTACAGGGTTCAACTCCTACGAGCAGTACTTC. Its protein is CASSSSPTGFNSYEQYF.

Turning to this clone: Other DNA sequences from this sample encode an identical CDR3 as well. The chain carries TRBV29-1 and TRBJ1-2; 8 nucleotides agree with TRBD1. The CDR3 is made up of 14 amino acids. V was clipped by 1 base and J by 5 bases; unmatched bases: 6. Per the germline V gene, CDR1 is SQVTM and CDR2 is ANQGSEA. The CDR3 region has the DNA TGCAGCGTTGAAGGAACAGGGGGGGGTTATGGCTACACCTTC. It codes for CSVEGTGGGYGYTF.

This chain uses TRBV5-1 with TRBJ2-5, with TRBD1 matching 7 bases. Germline V gene lookup returns CDR1 SGHRS and CDR2 YFSETQ. This CDR3 has 15 amino acids. The V segment lost 4 bases and the J segment 4 bases; nucleotides outside the gene matches: 10. The CDR3 is CASSTKGGAGETQYF. The CDR3 DNA reads TGCGCCAGCAGCACCAAAGGGGGCGCGGGAGAGACCCAGTACTTC.

This clone came up a few times. The rearrangement joins TRBV11-2 to TRBJ2-1; 7 bases map to TRBD2. Germline V CDR1 and CDR2: SGHAT, FQNNGV. This CDR3 spans 15 amino acids. V was clipped by 6 bases and J by 7 bases; unmatched bases: 12. The DNA of the CDR3 is TGTGCCAGCAGGGGGATCGGTCGCGGGAGAAATGAGCAGTTCTTC. Translation: CASRGIGRGRNEQFF.

J is TRBJ1-2 and V is TRBV7-2; no firm D call. In germline, CDR1 is SGHTA, CDR2 FQGNSA. The CDR3 has 15 residues. Trimming removed 2 bases from V and 0 bases from J, with 10 bases in between. CDR3 amino acids: CASSLSGGSNYGYTF. The CDR3 nucleotides read TGTGCCAGCAGCTTAAGTGGCGGCTCTAACTATGGCTACACCTTC.

This rearrangement joins TRBV6-5 to TRBJ2-7; 9 nucleotides align to TRBD1. CDR3 size: 14 residues. CDR1 MNHEY and CDR2 SVGAGI come from the germline V gene. V gave up 5 bases and J gave up 5 bases; unmatched junction bases: 7. The CDR3 spells CASSLLTGGNEQYF. The CDR3 DNA reads as TGTGCCAGCAGTCTACTGACAGGGGGAAACGAGCAGTACTTC.

This clone was found once. The chain links TRBV6-5 to TRBJ2-1, with 11 bases aligning to TRBD1. Trimming removed 6 bases from V and 6 bases from J; junction bases left unmatched: 4. Looked up from germline, CDR1 is MNHEY and CDR2 is SVGAGI. This CDR3 has 14 residues. CDR3 sequence reads: CASRGQGGTNEQFF. CDR3 DNA: TGTGCCAGCAGGGGACAGGGGGGGACCAATGAGCAGTTCTTC.

This sequence joins TRBV5-1 and TRBJ2-7; 10 nucleotides agree with TRBD1. Germline V gives CDR1 SGHRS, CDR2 YFSETQ. The CDR3 runs to 13 residues. Trimming took 4 bases from V and 5 from J; bases not matched to a gene: 3. The CDR3 region is CASSPGQGNEQYF. In DNA form, the CDR3 reads TGCGCCAGCAGCCCGGGACAGGGGAACGAGCAGTACTTC.

The CDR3 loop is CAISAGTGESPLHF. The CDR3 bases are TGTGCCATCAGTGCTGGGACAGGGGAGTCACCCCTCCACTTT. The chain carries TRBV10-3 and TRBJ1-6; 10 bases are shared with TRBD1. The CDR3 is 14 residues long. Germline CDR1 reads ENHRY; CDR2 reads SYGVKD. V was pared by 4 bases and J by 10 bases, with 4 bases of the junction left unmatched.

This chain uses TRBV7-2 with TRBJ1-2, with 10 nucleotides matching TRBD1. Germline trimming cut 6 bases from V and 8 bases from J; bases unmatched to any gene: 9. CDR1 is SGHTA and CDR2 is FQGNSA in the germline V gene. This CDR3 has 14 residues. DNA for the CDR3: TGTGCCAGCAGTTCAGGACAGGGGGTAGAGGGCTACACCTTC. This encodes CASSSGQGVEGYTF. Supplemented by reference TRBV7-2 and TRBJ1-2, the full variable domain reads GAGVSQSPSNKVTEKGKDVELRCDPISGHTALYWYRQSLGQGLEFLIYFQGNSAPDKSGLPSDRFSAERTGGSVSTLTIQRTQQEDSAVYLCASSSGQGVEGYTFGSGTRLTVV.

This clone has at least ten counts. The chain has TRBV29-1 and TRBJ2-7, with no clear D. CDR1 is SQVTM, CDR2 ANQGSEA, per germline. V lost 0 bases and J lost 7, with 16 bases in between. The CDR3 length is 14 residues. The CDR3 loop reads CSVEDGGLPLEQYF. The DNA of the CDR3 is TGCAGCGTTGAAGATGGTGGGCTACCTTTAGAGCAGTACTTC.

This clone has only one observation. The V gene is TRBV27, the J gene TRBJ1-2; TRBD1 matches at 8 bases. V shed 5 bases, J shed 8 bases, and the junction held 10 bases outside the gene matches. The germline gives CDR1 MNHEY, CDR2 SMNVEV (reference sequence). CDR3 size: 14 residues. The CDR3 spells CASSPSGGAHGYTF. In DNA, the CDR3 is TGTGCCAGCAGTCCCTCAGGGGGCGCGCACGGCTACACCTTC.